These T cell receptor beta chains were read from a single sample in a study of blood T cell repertoires in COVID-19. Assay used: immunoSEQ multiplex PCR; TCRdb lists only in-frame clones, some missing. The data hold around 150,000 clones, with around nine tenths observed a single time. The sequenced sample consisted of peripheral blood. These TCRs come from a man aged 55 to 70 with active or convalescent COVID-19. CDR3s include the opening cysteine and the closing phenylalanine or tryptophan. The D gene is left open where the match is weak. Some rows have no size entry. The others give once, few or many, or a class for an expanded clone.

v_call,d_call,clone_size,j_call,cdr3_nt,cdr3_aa
TRBV4-2,TRBD2,NA,TRBJ2-7,TGTGCCAGCAGCTCTCCCATGGCGGGAGGGCTCTACGAGCAGTACTTC,CASSSPMAGGLYEQYF
TRBV2,TRBD1,NA,TRBJ2-3,TGTGCCAGCAGTGCACAGGGGGCCGCAGATACGCAGTATTTT,CASSAQGAADTQYF
TRBV5-1,TRBD1,NA,TRBJ1-2,TGCGCCAGCAGCGGGGACAGGGGACTTTATGGCTACACCTTC,CASSGDRGLYGYTF
TRBV6-5,NA,NA,TRBJ1-5,TGTGCCAGCAGCAGCGCCCCGGTCGGTCAGCCCCAGCATTTT,CASSSAPVGQPQHF
TRBV24-1,TRBD2,NA,TRBJ2-1,TGTGCCACCAGCGGGAGGGGGTCCTACAATGAGCAGTTCTTC,CATSGRGSYNEQFF
TRBV14,NA,NA,TRBJ2-5,TGTGCCAGCAGCCAAGGCCCTCGGGAGACCCAGTACTTC,CASSQGPRETQYF
TRBV9,NA,NA,TRBJ2-3,TGTGCCAGCAGCGTAAGGGCGGGCCGTAGCACAGATACGCAGTATTTT,CASSVRAGRSTDTQYF
TRBV7-7,NA,NA,TRBJ1-4,TGTGCTAGCAGCTTGACTGATGCAACTAATGAAAAACTGTTTTTT,CASSLTDATNEKLFF
TRBV10-3,NA,NA,TRBJ1-5,TGTGCCATCAGTGCCGACGGGGATCAGCCCCAGCATTTT,CAISADGDQPQHF
TRBV7-9,TRBD1,few,TRBJ2-7,TGTGCCAGCAGCTCGACGGACAGGGGGCCTTCCTACGAGCAGTACTTC,CASSSTDRGPSYEQYF
TRBV25-1,NA,NA,TRBJ1-1,TGTGCCAGCAGTGATACAGGGAGAACTGAAGCTTTCTTT,CASSDTGRTEAFF
TRBV9,TRBD2,NA,TRBJ2-7,TGTGCCAGCAGCGTAGACTTCGCGGGAGGACGCTACGAGCAGTACTTC,CASSVDFAGGRYEQYF
TRBV10-3,NA,NA,TRBJ2-6,TGTGCCATCAGTGGACAAGCCCTCTCTGGGGCCAACGTCCTGACTTTC,CAISGQALSGANVLTF
TRBV7-8,NA,NA,TRBJ2-5,TGTGCCAGCGGGGCTTACCAAGAGACCCAGTACTTC,CASGAYQETQYF
TRBV6-5,NA,NA,TRBJ2-7,TGTGCCAGCAGTCCCGCCCAGGGTTACGAGCAGTACTTC,CASSPAQGYEQYF
TRBV19,NA,NA,TRBJ2-5,TGTGCCAGTAGTAGAGACAGACAAGAGACCCAGTACTTC,CASSRDRQETQYF
TRBV5-3,TRBD2,NA,TRBJ2-7,TGTGCCAGAAGCTTGGCCGGGACTAGAGTCTACGAGCAGTACTTC,CARSLAGTRVYEQYF
TRBV28,NA,NA,TRBJ1-5,TGTGCCAGCAGGTCTCAGGGTAACAATCAGCCCCAGCATTTT,CASRSQGNNQPQHF
TRBV7-2,TRBD2,NA,TRBJ2-3,TGTGCCAGCAGAAAAAGACTCGGGGGGACAGATACGCAGTATTTT,CASRKRLGGTDTQYF
TRBV28,TRBD1,NA,TRBJ1-4,TGTGCCAGCAGTTTGGGTGGGCAGGGGGTTGAAAAACTGTTTTTT,CASSLGGQGVEKLFF
TRBV7-9,NA,NA,TRBJ2-1,TGTGCCAGCAGCTTAGAGCGGCGGAGCTCCTACAATGAGCAGTTCTTC,CASSLERRSSYNEQFF
TRBV19,TRBD1,NA,TRBJ1-5,TGTGCCAGTAGTATGGAGGGCAGGGGGAGCAATCAGCCCCAGCATTTT,CASSMEGRGSNQPQHF
TRBV4-1,NA,NA,TRBJ2-2,TGCGCCAGCAGCCAAGCGGGAAGGGACACCGGGGAGCTGTTTTTT,CASSQAGRDTGELFF
TRBV3-1/TRBV3-2,NA,once,TRBJ1-5,TGTGCCAGCAGTACCACAGGGATAAATCAGCCCCAGCATTTT,CASSTTGINQPQHF
TRBV30,NA,NA,TRBJ2-1,TGTGCCTGGACCCTCGAAACCTTCAGCCGAGGAGCGCGGGACAATGAGCAGTTCTTC,CAWTLETFSRGARDNEQFF
TRBV5-4,TRBD2,once,TRBJ2-1,TGTGCCAGCAGTACGGTGGGAGGGAATGAGCAGTTCTTC,CASSTVGGNEQFF
TRBV2,NA,NA,TRBJ2-2,TGTGCCAGCAGGACTCAAAACCTGGAAGGGGAGCTGTTTTTT,CASRTQNLEGELFF
TRBV7-9,TRBD1,NA,TRBJ2-7,TGTGCCAGCAGACGAGTGGGACAGGGCGACTACGAGCAGTACTTC,CASRRVGQGDYEQYF
TRBV6-5,TRBD1,NA,TRBJ1-5,TGTGCCAGCAGGATAGACAGGGAACGAAATCAGCCCCAGCATTTT,CASRIDRERNQPQHF
TRBV29-1,TRBD2,once,TRBJ2-5,TGCAGCGTTGAAGAGACTAGCGGGACCTTACGGGAGACCCAGTACTTC,CSVEETSGTLRETQYF
TRBV10-3,NA,NA,TRBJ1-6,TGTGCCATCAGCAGGGATAGCTCCTATAATTCACCCCTCCACTTT,CAISRDSSYNSPLHF
TRBV2,TRBD1,NA,TRBJ1-6,TGTGCCAGCAGGGGGGACAGTAATTCACCCCTCCACTTT,CASRGDSNSPLHF
TRBV18,NA,NA,TRBJ2-4,TGTGCCAGCTCACCGGACACAAAAAACATTCAGTACTTC,CASSPDTKNIQYF
TRBV7-2,NA,NA,TRBJ1-1,TGTGCCAGCAGCCCCTCGCGGGCTGAAGCTTTCTTT,CASSPSRAEAFF
TRBV18,NA,NA,TRBJ1-5,TGTGCCAGCTCACGTCAAGGGGGCAATCAGCCCCAGCATTTT,CASSRQGGNQPQHF
TRBV19,TRBD2,NA,TRBJ2-7,TGTGCCAGTAGCCCCGAAGGCGCGGGAGCGGGGTCCTACGAGCAGTACTTC,CASSPEGAGAGSYEQYF
TRBV24-1,TRBD2,once,TRBJ2-5,TGTGCCACCAGTGACCCCAGGGTAGCGGGAGGAGAGACCCAGTACTTC,CATSDPRVAGGETQYF
TRBV7-8,TRBD2,once,TRBJ2-5,TGTGCCAGCAGCTTAGCTGGCGGGAGGGCATCTGAGACCCAGTACTTC,CASSLAGGRASETQYF
TRBV20-1,NA,few,TRBJ1-1,TGCAGTGCTAGTTCCCGGGAGGCTTTCTTT,CSASSREAFF
TRBV18,NA,NA,TRBJ1-1,TGTGCCAGCTCACCACCGGGGCGCGGGAATACTGAAGCTTTCTTT,CASSPPGRGNTEAFF
TRBV5-1,TRBD1,NA,TRBJ2-1,TGCGCCAGCAGGCGGGGACAGGGTTTCAATGAGCAGTTCTTC,CASRRGQGFNEQFF
TRBV4-1,TRBD1,NA,TRBJ1-1,TGCGCCAGCAGCCACTTTTCTATGGACAGGGAAACTGAAGCTTTCTTT,CASSHFSMDRETEAFF
TRBV24-1,NA,NA,TRBJ2-7,TGTGCCACCAGTGAAGGAGGGAGCTCCTACGAGCAGTACTTC,CATSEGGSSYEQYF
TRBV18,NA,NA,TRBJ1-1,TGTGCCAGCTCACCACTGGGAGAGAACACTGAAGCTTTCTTT,CASSPLGENTEAFF
TRBV6-6,NA,NA,TRBJ2-3,TGTGCCAGCAGTTACGTGTCTACCAGCACAGATACGCAGTATTTT,CASSYVSTSTDTQYF
TRBV27,TRBD2,NA,TRBJ2-7,TGTGCCAGCAGTCAATCCCCTAGCGGACGTTCCTACGAGCAGTACTTC,CASSQSPSGRSYEQYF
TRBV7-2,TRBD2,NA,TRBJ2-3,TGTGCCAGCAGGACTAGCGGAGATACGCAGTATTTT,CASRTSGDTQYF
TRBV19,NA,NA,TRBJ1-5,TGTGCCAGTAGTTGGGGAGCCAATCAGCCCCAGCATTTT,CASSWGANQPQHF
TRBV3-1/TRBV3-2,TRBD2,NA,TRBJ2-1,TGTGCCAGCAGCCGACCGGGACTAGGGGGCAATGAGCAGTTCTTC,CASSRPGLGGNEQFF